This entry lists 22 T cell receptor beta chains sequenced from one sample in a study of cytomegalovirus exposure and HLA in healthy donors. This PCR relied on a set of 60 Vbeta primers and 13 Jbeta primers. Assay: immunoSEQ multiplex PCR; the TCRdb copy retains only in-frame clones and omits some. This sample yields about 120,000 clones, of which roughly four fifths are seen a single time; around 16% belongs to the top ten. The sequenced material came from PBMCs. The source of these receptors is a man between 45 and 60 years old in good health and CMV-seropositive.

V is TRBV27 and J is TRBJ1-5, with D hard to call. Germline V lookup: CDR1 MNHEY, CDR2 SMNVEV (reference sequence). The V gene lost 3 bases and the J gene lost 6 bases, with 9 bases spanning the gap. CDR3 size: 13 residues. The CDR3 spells CASSLSSSQPQHF. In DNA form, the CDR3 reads TGTGCCAGCAGTTTGTCTTCTAGTCAGCCCCAGCATTTT.

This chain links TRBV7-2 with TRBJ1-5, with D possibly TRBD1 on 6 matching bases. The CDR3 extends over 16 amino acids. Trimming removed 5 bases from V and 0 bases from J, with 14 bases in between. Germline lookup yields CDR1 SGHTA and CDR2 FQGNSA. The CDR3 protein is CASSLMTGPSNQPQHF. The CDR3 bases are TGTGCCAGCAGCCTCATGACAGGTCCTAGCAATCAGCCCCAGCATTTT. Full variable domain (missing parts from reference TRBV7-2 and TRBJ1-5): GAGVSQSPSNKVTEKGKDVELRCDPISGHTALYWYRQSLGQGLEFLIYFQGNSAPDKSGLPSDRFSAERTGGSVSTLTIQRTQQEDSAVYLCASSLMTGPSNQPQHFGDGTRLSIL.

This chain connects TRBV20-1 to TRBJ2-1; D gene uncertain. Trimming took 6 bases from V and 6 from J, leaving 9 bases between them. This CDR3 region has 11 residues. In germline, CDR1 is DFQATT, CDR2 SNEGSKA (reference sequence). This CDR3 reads CSAPDINEQFF. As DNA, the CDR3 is TGCAGTGCCCCAGACATCAATGAGCAGTTCTTC.

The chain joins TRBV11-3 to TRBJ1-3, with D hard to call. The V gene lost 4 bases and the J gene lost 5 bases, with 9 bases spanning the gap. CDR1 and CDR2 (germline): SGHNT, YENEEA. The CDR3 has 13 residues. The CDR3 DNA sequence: TGTGCCAGCAGCTCCGGAGTAAGAAACACCATATATTTT. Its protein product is CASSSGVRNTIYF. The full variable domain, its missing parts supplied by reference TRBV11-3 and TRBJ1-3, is EAGVVQSPRYKIIEKKQPVAFWCNPISGHNTLYWYLQNLGQGPELLIRYENEEAVDDSQLPKDRFSAERLKGVDSTLKIQPAELGDSAVYLCASSSGVRNTIYFGEGSWLTVV.

This CDR3 is CASSDELAGTYEQYF. The CDR3 DNA is TGCGCCAGCAGTGATGAACTAGCGGGAACCTACGAGCAGTACTTC. The chain joins TRBV10-1 to TRBJ2-7; 10 bases align to TRBD2. This CDR3 region has 15 residues. Per the germline V gene, CDR1 is WNHNN and CDR2 is SYGVQD (reference sequence). V lost 3 bases to trimming and J lost 2 bases; unmatched junction nucleotides: 4.

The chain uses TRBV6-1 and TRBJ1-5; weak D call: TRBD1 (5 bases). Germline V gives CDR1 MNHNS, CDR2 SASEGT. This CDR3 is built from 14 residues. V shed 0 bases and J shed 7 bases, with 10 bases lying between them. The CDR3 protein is CASSEAGGGQPQHF. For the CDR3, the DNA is TGTGCCAGCAGTGAAGCGGGGGGGGGACAGCCCCAGCATTTT.

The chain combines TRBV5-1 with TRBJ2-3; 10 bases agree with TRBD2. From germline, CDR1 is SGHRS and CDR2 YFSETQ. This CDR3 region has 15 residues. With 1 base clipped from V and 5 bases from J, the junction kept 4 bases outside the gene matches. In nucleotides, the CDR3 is TGCGCCAGCAGCTTGAGCGGGGGGGCTGGAGATACGCAGTATTTT. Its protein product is CASSLSGGAGDTQYF.

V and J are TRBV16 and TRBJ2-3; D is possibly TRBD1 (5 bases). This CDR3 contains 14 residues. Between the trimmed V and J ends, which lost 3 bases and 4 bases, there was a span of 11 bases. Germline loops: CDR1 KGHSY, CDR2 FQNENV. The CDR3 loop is CASSQRREPDTQYF. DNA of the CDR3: TGTGCCAGCAGCCAGCGCAGGGAACCAGATACGCAGTATTTT.

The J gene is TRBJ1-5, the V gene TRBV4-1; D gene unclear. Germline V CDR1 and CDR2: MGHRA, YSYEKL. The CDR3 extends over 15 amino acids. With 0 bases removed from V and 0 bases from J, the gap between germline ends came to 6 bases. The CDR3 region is CASSQDRYSNQPQHF. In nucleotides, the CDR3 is TGCGCCAGCAGCCAAGACAGATATAGCAATCAGCCCCAGCATTTT.

The CDR3 region has the DNA TGTGCCAGCAGCCAACAAGGGGGCACTGAAGCTTTCTTT. Translation: CASSQQGGTEAFF. The J gene is TRBJ1-1, the V gene TRBV7-9, with D possibly being TRBD1 (6 bases). CDR3 length: 13 residues. Germline V CDR1 and CDR2: SEHNR, FQNEAQ (reference sequence). The ends were cut back, 5 bases at V and 4 bases at J, with 11 bases in the middle.

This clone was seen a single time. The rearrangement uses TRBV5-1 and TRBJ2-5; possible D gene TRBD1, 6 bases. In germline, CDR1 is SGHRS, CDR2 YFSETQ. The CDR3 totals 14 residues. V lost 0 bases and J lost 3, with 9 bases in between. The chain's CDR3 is CASSLGQVEETQYF. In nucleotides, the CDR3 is TGCGCCAGCAGCTTGGGACAGGTTGAAGAGACCCAGTACTTC.

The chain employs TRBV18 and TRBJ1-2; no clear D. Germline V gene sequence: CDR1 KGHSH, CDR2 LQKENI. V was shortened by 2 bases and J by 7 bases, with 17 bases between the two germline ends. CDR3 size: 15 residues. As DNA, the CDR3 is TGTGCCAGCTCACCAGAGGGCGGGCCGGGAGGTGGCTACACCTTC. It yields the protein CASSPEGGPGGGYTF.

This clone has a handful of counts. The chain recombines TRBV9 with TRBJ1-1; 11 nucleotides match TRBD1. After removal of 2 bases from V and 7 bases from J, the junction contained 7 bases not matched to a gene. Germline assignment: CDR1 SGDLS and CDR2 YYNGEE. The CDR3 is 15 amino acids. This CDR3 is CASSVSPGQGDEAFF. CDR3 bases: TGTGCCAGCAGCGTCTCCCCGGGACAGGGGGATGAAGCTTTCTTT.

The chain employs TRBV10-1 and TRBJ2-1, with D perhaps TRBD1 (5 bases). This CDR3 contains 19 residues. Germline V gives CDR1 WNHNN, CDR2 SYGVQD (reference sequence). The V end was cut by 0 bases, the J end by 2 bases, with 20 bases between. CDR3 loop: CASSESKGYWQGTYNEQFF. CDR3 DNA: TGCGCCAGCAGTGAGTCTAAGGGATATTGGCAGGGCACCTACAATGAGCAGTTCTTC.

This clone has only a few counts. The CDR3 spells CASSITGELFF. In DNA, the CDR3 is TGCGCCAGCAGTATTACCGGGGAGCTGTTTTTT. The rearrangement uses TRBV5-1 and TRBJ2-2, with D hard to call. CDR3 length: 11 amino acids. V lost 5 bases and J 5 bases, leaving 4 bases between the germline ends. From germline, CDR1 is SGHRS and CDR2 YFSETQ.

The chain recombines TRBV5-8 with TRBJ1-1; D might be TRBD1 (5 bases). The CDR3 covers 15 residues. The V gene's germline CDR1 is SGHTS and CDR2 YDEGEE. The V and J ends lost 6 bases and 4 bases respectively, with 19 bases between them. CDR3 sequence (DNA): TGTGCCAGCAACCCACTCCAGGGAAAGGGCACTGAAGCTTTCTTT. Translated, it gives CASNPLQGKGTEAFF.

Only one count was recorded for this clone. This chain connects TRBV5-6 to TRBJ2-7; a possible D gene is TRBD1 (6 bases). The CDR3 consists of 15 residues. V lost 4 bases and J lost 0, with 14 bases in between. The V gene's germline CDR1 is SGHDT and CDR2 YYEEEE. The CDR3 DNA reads TGTGCCAGCAGCCTTCCCAGACAGGTCTCCTACGAGCAGTACTTC. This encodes CASSLPRQVSYEQYF.

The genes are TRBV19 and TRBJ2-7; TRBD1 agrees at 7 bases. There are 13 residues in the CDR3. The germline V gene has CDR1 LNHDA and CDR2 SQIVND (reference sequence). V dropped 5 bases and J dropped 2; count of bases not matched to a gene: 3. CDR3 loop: CASSLTGAYEQYF. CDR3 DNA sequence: TGTGCCAGTAGTCTTACAGGGGCCTACGAGCAGTACTTC.

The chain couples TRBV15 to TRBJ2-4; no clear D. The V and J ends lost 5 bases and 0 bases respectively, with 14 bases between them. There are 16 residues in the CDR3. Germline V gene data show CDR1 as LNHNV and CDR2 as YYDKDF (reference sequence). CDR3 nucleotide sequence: TGTGCCACCAGCTCCCGTTCCGTTCTAGCCAAAAACATTCAGTACTTC. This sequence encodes CATSSRSVLAKNIQYF.

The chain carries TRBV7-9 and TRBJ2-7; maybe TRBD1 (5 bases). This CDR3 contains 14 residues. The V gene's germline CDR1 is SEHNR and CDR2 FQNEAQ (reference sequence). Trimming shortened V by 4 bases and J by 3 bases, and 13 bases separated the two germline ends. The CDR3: CASSYGQGHYEQYF. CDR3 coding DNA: TGTGCCAGCAGCTACGGACAAGGGCACTACGAGCAGTACTTC. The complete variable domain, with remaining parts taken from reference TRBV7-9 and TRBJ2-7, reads DTGVSQNPRHKITKRGQNVTFRCDPISEHNRLYWYRQTLGQGPEFLTYFQNEAQLEKSRLLSDRFSAERPKGSFSTLEIQRTEQGDSAMYLCASSYGQGHYEQYFGPGTRLTVT.

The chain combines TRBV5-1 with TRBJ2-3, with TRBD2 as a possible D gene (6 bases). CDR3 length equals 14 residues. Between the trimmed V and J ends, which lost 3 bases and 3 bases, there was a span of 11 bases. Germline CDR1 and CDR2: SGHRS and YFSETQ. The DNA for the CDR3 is TGCGCCAGCAGCTCGGGACTGGGTACAGATACGCAGTATTTT. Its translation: CASSSGLGTDTQYF.

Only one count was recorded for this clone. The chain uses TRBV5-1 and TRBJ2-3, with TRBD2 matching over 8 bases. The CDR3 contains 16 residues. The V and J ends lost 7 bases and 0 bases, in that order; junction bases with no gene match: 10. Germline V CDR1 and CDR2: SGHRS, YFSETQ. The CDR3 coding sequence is TGCGCCAGCTTCTTCCGTAGCGGGGCAAGCACAGATACGCAGTATTTT. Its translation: CASFFRSGASTDTQYF.